This T cell receptor beta chain is from a study of blood T cell repertoires in COVID-19. Overall study context: Collection of acute and convalescent COVID-19 samples took place in the United States, Italy and Spain.

TCRdb's copy holds only in-frame clones and misses some; the assay was immunoSEQ multiplex PCR. The data contain a few hundred thousand clones, around 86% of them singletons. Trimming stripped 5 bases from V and 3 bases from J, with 11 bases between. Germline V CDR1 and CDR2: LNHDA, SQIVND (reference sequence). The CDR3 has 13 residues. The receptor was derived from a woman between 50 and 59 years old who had recovered from COVID-19. Sequenced input: PBMCs or T cells enriched from blood (not recorded which). The chain has TRBV19 and TRBJ2-7; D possibly corresponds to TRBD2 (6 bases). The CDR3 DNA reads TGTGCCAGTAGTCGGGGGTCAGACTACGAGCAGTACTTC. It yields the protein CASSRGSDYEQYF.